A single T cell receptor (beta chain) is shown here with its context. The antigen remains unidentified. The donor population consisted of healthy HIV-negative adults with no recent acute infections or vaccinations. The sample is drawn from a study of shared clonotypes between healthy human individuals. The study, taken as a whole, reports: Sampling used blood alone; tissue repertoires probably differ. Clonotypes not shared had lower generation probabilities than those common to all four donors.

The length of the CDR3 is 15 residues. Germline CDR1 is LNHDA and CDR2 is SQIVND (reference sequence). Trimming removed 3 bases at V and 3 bases at J, with 11 bases between. TCRdb keeps only in-frame clones here, not all; method: immunoSEQ multiplex PCR. Of 2,500,000 or so clones in the sample, 85% to 95% were seen once. This TCR derives from a man aged 18 to 30 in good health. Material for sequencing was naive CD4+ T cells sorted from blood. As to subset: CD45RA+ positively selected. This chain uses TRBV19 with TRBJ2-2; a possible D gene is TRBD2 (5 bases). The CDR3 spells CASSIRLLHTGELFF. The CDR3 DNA follows: TGTGCCAGTAGTATTCGACTACTTCACACCGGGGAGCTGTTTTTT.